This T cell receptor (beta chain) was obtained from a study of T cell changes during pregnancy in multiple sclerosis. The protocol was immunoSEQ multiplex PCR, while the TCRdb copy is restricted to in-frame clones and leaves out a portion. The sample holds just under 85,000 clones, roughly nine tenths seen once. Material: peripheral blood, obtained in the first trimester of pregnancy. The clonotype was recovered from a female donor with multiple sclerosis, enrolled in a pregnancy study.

CDR3 nucleotides: TGTGCCAGCAGCGACCCTTCCGGGACAGCGTACAATGAGCAGTTCTTC. Its translation is CASSDPSGTAYNEQFF. The chain joins TRBV9 to TRBJ2-1, with 7 nucleotides matching TRBD1. The CDR3 loop spans 16 amino acids. With 3 bases clipped from V and 4 bases from J, the junction kept 10 bases outside the gene matches. Germline CDR1 and CDR2: SGDLS and YYNGEE.